This TCR beta chain was recovered during a study of regulatory T cells in long-lasting Graves disease. Through Arm-PCR of CDR3 regions and iRepertoire HTBI primers, TCR beta libraries were built. TCRdb itself ran the multiplex PCR reads through MiXCR, one entry per CDR3 protein. This sample carries about 520,000 distinct CDR3 sequences, 12% of them seen once, and the ten largest clones take roughly 9.3%. The ends lost 1 base at V and 13 bases at J; junction bases unmatched: 6. The CDR3 consists of 12 residues. Germline V gene data show CDR1 as LGHDT and CDR2 as YNNKEL (reference sequence). Stated time point: newly diagnosed GD, antithyroid drugs for less than 3 months. Researchers made the TCR library from RNA that was extracted from PBMCs. In this sample, this clonotype turned up many times. The data were also submitted as part of a second study, on T cells in Graves' hyperthyroidism and ophthalmopathy.

Sequencing was performed on peripheral blood mononuclear cells (PBMCs), taken at new diagnosis, from a patient treated with antithyroid drugs. The J gene is TRBJ1-1, the V gene TRBV3-1, with 7 bases aligning to TRBD1. The sequence was collected from a woman under 40 with Graves disease. The CDR3 DNA sequence: TGTGCCAGCAGCCAAGGGGGCAGGGGGGATTTCTTT. It translates to CASSQGGRGDFF.